This TCR beta chain originates from a study of cytomegalovirus exposure and HLA in healthy donors. This clone was seen a few times. The antigen is undetermined. Germline V CDR1 and CDR2: SGHDT, YYEEEE. The germline V and J ends were trimmed by 4 bases and 0 bases, with 10 bases remaining between them. The CDR3 is 14 residues long. Donors came from a validation cohort of about 110 subjects, distinct from the first 666-subject cohort. Produced via immunoSEQ multiplex PCR; TCRdb's table is partial and in-frame only. Here the sample spans more than 100,000 clones, 88% being singletons. General study points: Generally TCR sequences proved uncommon, though certain public TCRs appeared in numerous donors. Researchers reported that a few CMV-associated chains were confirmed in vitro as CMV antigen-specific. High specificity and sensitivity for cytomegalovirus status were reported for the classifier.

Sequenced input: PBMCs. The V and J genes are TRBV5-6 and TRBJ1-2; weak D call: TRBD1 (5 bases). This TCR came from a man younger than 45 in good health and CMV-seronegative. In DNA form, the CDR3 reads TGTGCCAGCAGCCTCAGGGAAGCTAACTATGGCTACACCTTC. This gives the protein CASSLREANYGYTF.